These 27 T cell receptor beta chains originate from one sample sequenced in a study of T cells after posttransplantation cyclophosphamide. Assay: immunoSEQ multiplex PCR; the TCRdb copy retains only in-frame clones and omits some. The sample records under 20,000 clones, 70% to 80% being singletons. Busulfan-fludarabine conditioning, marrow transplant, and cyclophosphamide on days +3 and +4 were administered. The sequences come from PBMCs, collected after an allogeneic stem cell transplant with post-transplant cyclophosphamide. The origin of the receptors is a young adult male patient who received an allogeneic stem cell transplant from a related donor, was CMV-positive, and had acute GVHD only. Some T cells may be the graft donor's.

The chain joins TRBV19 to TRBJ1-2; perhaps TRBD1 as D (5 bases). V was pared by 3 bases and J by 4 bases, with 18 bases between. The CDR3 is made up of 16 amino acids. Germline-derived CDR1 and CDR2 are LNHDA and SQIVND (reference sequence). This CDR3 reads CASSIGMQGVGYGYTF. CDR3 in DNA: TGTGCCAGTAGTATCGGTATGCAGGGTGTAGGCTATGGCTACACCTTC.

The rearrangement uses TRBV6-4 and TRBJ1-2, with D maybe TRBD1 (5 bases). CDR1 is MRHNA and CDR2 is SNTAGT in the germline V gene. Trimming removed 0 bases at V and 7 bases at J, with 12 bases between. CDR3 length equals 14 residues. Written as DNA, the CDR3 is TGTGCCAGCAGTGACTCGAGCAGTAGGGGTGGCTACACCTTC. It codes for CASSDSSSRGGYTF.

The V call is TRBV10-1, the J call TRBJ2-7, with TRBD1 matching 7 bases. V lost 4 bases and J lost 5; bases outside the gene matches: 8. Germline-derived CDR1 and CDR2 are WNHNN and SYGVQD (reference sequence). This CDR3 is 14 amino acids long. The DNA for the CDR3 is TGCGCCAGCAGTGGGGCAGGGGGTAGCGACGAGCAGTACTTC. Protein: CASSGAGGSDEQYF.

The rearrangement links TRBV11-1 to TRBJ1-2; D gene unclear. The CDR3 extends over 15 amino acids. Per germline, CDR1 SGHAT and CDR2 FQDESV (reference sequence). V lost 1 base to trimming and J lost 0 bases, with 9 bases between them. This CDR3 reads CASSLVGEANYGYTF. The CDR3 DNA follows: TGTGCCAGCAGCTTAGTCGGAGAAGCTAACTATGGCTACACCTTC.

The chain combines TRBV2 with TRBJ1-5; weak D call: TRBD1 (5 bases). The length of the CDR3 is 13 residues. Germline assignment: CDR1 SNHLY and CDR2 FYNNEI. Trimming cost V 7 bases and J 4 bases, with 11 bases left between them. CDR3 DNA sequence: TGTGCCAGCAAGGGGAACACTAATCAGCCCCAGCATTTT. Its protein is CASKGNTNQPQHF. Full variable domain (remainder filled in from reference TRBV2 and TRBJ1-5): EPEVTQTPSHQVTQMGQEVILRCVPISNHLYFYWYRQILGQKVEFLVSFYNNEISEKSEIFDDQFSVERPDGSNFTLKIRSTKLEDSAMYFCASKGNTNQPQHFGDGTRLSIL.

This clone was recorded once. The V and J genes are TRBV11-3 and TRBJ1-1; D gene ambiguous. This CDR3 is 13 amino acids long. The V gene lost 3 bases and the J gene lost 3 bases, with 8 bases spanning the gap. Germline CDR1 is SGHNT and CDR2 is YENEEA. This CDR3 is CASSFGRDTEAFF. The CDR3 DNA follows: TGTGCCAGCAGCTTCGGCCGGGACACTGAAGCTTTCTTT.

V gene TRBV11-3 combines with J gene TRBJ2-2, with 8 bases identical to TRBD1. Germline assignment: CDR1 SGHNT and CDR2 YENEEA. The CDR3 runs to 13 residues. The junction had 5 bases not matched to a gene; V was cut back by 8 bases and J by 6 bases. CDR3 DNA sequence: TGTGCCAGCGCACAGGGGGGAGCCGGGGAGCTGTTTTTT. Encoded protein: CASAQGGAGELFF.

V gene TRBV28 combines with J gene TRBJ2-7; D ambiguous. V lost 2 bases, J lost 3 bases, and 5 bases lay in between. The CDR3 is 12 amino acids. Germline loops: CDR1 MDHEN, CDR2 SYDVKM. This CDR3 reads CASSLTYYEQYF. CDR3 DNA sequence: TGTGCCAGCAGTTTAACTTACTACGAGCAGTACTTC. Combining the CDR3 with reference TRBV28 and TRBJ2-7 gives the whole variable domain DVKVTQSSRYLVKRTGEKVFLECVQDMDHENMFWYRQDPGLGLRLIYFSYDVKMKEKGDIPEGYSVSREKKERFSLILESASTNQTSMYLCASSLTYYEQYFGPGTRLTVT.

V gene TRBV5-5 combines with J gene TRBJ2-1; 8 bases agree with TRBD1. From germline, CDR1 is SGHKS and CDR2 YYEKEE (reference sequence). The CDR3 is made up of 14 amino acids. Losses at the gene ends were 4 bases for V and 7 bases for J; bases not matched to a gene: 7. CDR3 in amino acids: CASSKETGENEQFF. Written as DNA, the CDR3 is TGTGCCAGCAGCAAGGAGACAGGGGAAAATGAGCAGTTCTTC.

The rearrangement uses TRBV6-6 and TRBJ2-7, with 10 bases matching TRBD2. The CDR3 length is 14 residues. Germline V CDR1 and CDR2: MNHNY, SVGAGI (reference sequence). J gave up 4 bases and V 5 bases, and 5 bases lay outside the gene matches. CDR3 in DNA: TGTGCCAGCAGTCCAACTAGCGGGGCGTACGAGCAGTACTTC. It encodes CASSPTSGAYEQYF.

This sequence joins TRBV19 and TRBJ2-7, with TRBD2 matching 12 bases. Germline-derived CDR1 and CDR2 are LNHDA and SQIVND (reference sequence). J was trimmed by 6 bases and V by 5 bases; bases with no gene match: 2. The CDR3 extends over 13 amino acids. CDR3 DNA sequence: TGTGCCAGTAGTGCGGGACTAGCGGGCGAGCAGTACTTC. This encodes CASSAGLAGEQYF.

The chain links TRBV18 to TRBJ2-7, with 7 bases matching TRBD1. V gave up 3 bases and J gave up 2 bases; unmatched junction bases: 7. The CDR3 is made up of 15 amino acids. CDR1 is KGHSH, CDR2 LQKENI, per germline. The CDR3 region has the DNA TGTGCCAGCTCACCTCCGGGACAGCAAGCCTACGAGCAGTACTTC. This codes for CASSPPGQQAYEQYF.

The chain recombines TRBV7-2 with TRBJ2-3; 9 bases align to TRBD2. The CDR3 sequence is 15 residues long. Unmatched junction bases numbered 5, after V lost 6 bases and J lost 1 base. Germline values: CDR1 SGHTA, CDR2 FQGNSA. This chain's CDR3 is CASSSGLARTDTQYF. The DNA of the CDR3 is TGTGCCAGCAGTTCAGGACTAGCGCGCACAGATACGCAGTATTTT.

This sequence joins TRBV4-3 and TRBJ2-6, with a weak D call TRBD1 (5 bases). The CDR3 runs to 17 residues. Trimming left V 0 bases short and J 0 bases short, with 9 bases between. The V gene's germline CDR1 is LGHNA and CDR2 YSLEER. CDR3: CASSQDLGHSGANVLTF. The CDR3, as DNA: TGCGCCAGCAGCCAAGATCTGGGGCACTCTGGGGCCAACGTCCTGACTTTC.

The chain combines TRBV7-3 with TRBJ2-1, with 7 nucleotides matching TRBD1. The ends lost 2 bases at V and 4 bases at J; junction bases unmatched: 5. Germline V gene sequence: CDR1 SGHTA, CDR2 FQGTGA. This CDR3 spans 15 amino acids. The CDR3 reads CASSLGQGVYNEQFF. CDR3 DNA: TGTGCCAGCAGCTTAGGCCAGGGGGTATACAATGAGCAGTTCTTC.

The gene calls are TRBV5-4 and TRBJ2-2; no firm D call. The germline V and J ends were trimmed by 0 bases and 4 bases, with 10 bases remaining between them. The CDR3 length is 15 residues. Germline V gene lookup returns CDR1 SGHNT and CDR2 YYREEE (reference sequence). This chain's CDR3 is CASSLDPSSTGELFF. The CDR3 DNA is TGTGCCAGCAGCTTGGATCCCAGTTCCACCGGGGAGCTGTTTTTT.

The chain links TRBV9 to TRBJ2-2; the match to TRBD1 covers 11 bases. The germline CDR1 and CDR2 sequences are SGDLS and YYNGEE. The junction had 5 bases not matched to a gene; V was cut back by 4 bases and J by 6 bases. The CDR3 loop spans 15 amino acids. CDR3 DNA sequence: TGTGCCAGCAGCCCACCGGGACAGGGGGCCGGGGAGCTGTTTTTT. Amino acids: CASSPPGQGAGELFF. Combining the CDR3 with reference TRBV9 and TRBJ2-2 gives the whole variable domain DSGVTQTPKHLITATGQRVTLRCSPRSGDLSVYWYQQSLDQGLQFLIQYYNGEERAKGNILERFSAQQFPDLHSELNLSSLELGDSALYFCASSPPGQGAGELFFGEGSRLTVL.

This sequence joins TRBV7-2 and TRBJ2-2; 9 bases fit TRBD1. CDR1 is SGHTA, CDR2 FQGNSA, per germline. The ends lost 5 bases at V and 8 bases at J; junction bases unmatched: 15. There are 17 residues in the CDR3. Here the CDR3 DNA reads TGTGCCAGCAGCGGACGACTAGTACAGGGGGCGGCAGGGGAGCTGTTTTTT. This translates into CASSGRLVQGAAGELFF.

This sequence joins TRBV4-2 and TRBJ1-6; 7 bases line up with TRBD1. This CDR3 has 14 amino acids. Germline V gene data show CDR1 as LGHNA and CDR2 as YNFKEQ. After removal of 4 bases from V and 7 bases from J, the junction contained 4 bases not matched to a gene. The CDR3: CASSPTGQNSPLHF. CDR3 coding DNA: TGTGCCAGCAGCCCGACAGGGCAGAATTCACCCCTCCACTTT.

The chain joins TRBV15 to TRBJ2-1; possibly TRBD2 for D (7 bases). Germline V lookup: CDR1 LNHNV, CDR2 YYDKDF (reference sequence). Trimming pared 3 bases from V and 2 bases from J, leaving 11 bases between. CDR3 length: 15 residues. DNA of the CDR3: TGTGCCACCAGCAGTGAGGGGGGGGCCTACAATGAGCAGTTCTTC. The encoded protein is CATSSEGGAYNEQFF.

The chain combines TRBV29-1 with TRBJ1-1; weak D call: TRBD1 (6 bases). V was cut by 5 bases and J by 0 bases, with 10 bases left in between. The length of the CDR3 is 13 residues. Germline assignment: CDR1 SQVTM and CDR2 ANQGSEA. The CDR3 DNA sequence: TGCAGCGTTCCCGGACAGCTGAACACTGAAGCTTTCTTT. Translated, it gives CSVPGQLNTEAFF.

This clone was seen only once. The genes are TRBV6-1 and TRBJ2-1; D may be TRBD1 (7 bases). V was cut by 7 bases and J by 3 bases, with 13 bases left in between. Germline CDR1 and CDR2: MNHNS and SASEGT. The CDR3 runs 14 residues. The CDR3 is CASNRQGGYNEQFF. The CDR3 coding sequence is TGTGCCAGCAACCGACAGGGAGGCTACAATGAGCAGTTCTTC.

The chain combines TRBV7-2 with TRBJ2-5; weak D call: TRBD2 (5 bases). V was pared by 2 bases and J by 2 bases, with 9 bases between. The CDR3 loop spans 14 amino acids. Germline CDR1 SGHTA, CDR2 FQGNSA. CDR3: CASSLMGSQETQYF. CDR3 sequence (DNA): TGTGCCAGCAGCTTAATGGGGAGTCAAGAGACCCAGTACTTC.

V gene TRBV19 combines with J gene TRBJ1-1; D might be TRBD1 (6 bases). Germline V gene data show CDR1 as LNHDA and CDR2 as SQIVND (reference sequence). Trimming took 5 bases from V and 2 from J, leaving 12 bases between them. The CDR3 sequence is 14 residues long. This CDR3 reads CASSEQGGNTEAFF. DNA for the CDR3: TGTGCCAGTAGTGAACAGGGTGGCAACACTGAAGCTTTCTTT.

The V call is TRBV27, the J call TRBJ1-1; unclear D gene. Per the germline V gene, CDR1 is MNHEY and CDR2 is SMNVEV (reference sequence). Trimming removed 0 bases from V and 5 bases from J, with 10 bases in between. CDR3 length: 14 amino acids. The CDR3: CASSLSAGLTEAFF. CDR3 nucleotide sequence: TGTGCCAGCAGTTTATCGGCTGGCTTAACTGAAGCTTTCTTT.

This clone was counted at least ten times. Here the CDR3 reads CASSPAGAYYNEQFF. The CDR3 nucleotides read TGTGCCAGCAGCCCAGCGGGGGCCTACTACAATGAGCAGTTCTTC. The chain uses TRBV7-9 and TRBJ2-1; 8 bases agree with TRBD2. Per the germline V gene, CDR1 is SEHNR and CDR2 is FQNEAQ (reference sequence). Trimming removed 5 bases from V and 3 bases from J; junction bases left unmatched: 6. There are 15 residues in the CDR3.

The rearrangement uses TRBV27 and TRBJ1-3, with D perhaps TRBD1 (5 bases). CDR1 is MNHEY and CDR2 is SMNVEV in the germline V gene (reference sequence). V lost 2 bases and J lost 1, with 12 bases in between. The CDR3 totals 16 residues. CDR3 residues: CASSLSGRGSGNTIYF. CDR3 bases: TGTGCCAGCAGTTTAAGTGGTAGGGGATCTGGAAACACCATATATTTT.